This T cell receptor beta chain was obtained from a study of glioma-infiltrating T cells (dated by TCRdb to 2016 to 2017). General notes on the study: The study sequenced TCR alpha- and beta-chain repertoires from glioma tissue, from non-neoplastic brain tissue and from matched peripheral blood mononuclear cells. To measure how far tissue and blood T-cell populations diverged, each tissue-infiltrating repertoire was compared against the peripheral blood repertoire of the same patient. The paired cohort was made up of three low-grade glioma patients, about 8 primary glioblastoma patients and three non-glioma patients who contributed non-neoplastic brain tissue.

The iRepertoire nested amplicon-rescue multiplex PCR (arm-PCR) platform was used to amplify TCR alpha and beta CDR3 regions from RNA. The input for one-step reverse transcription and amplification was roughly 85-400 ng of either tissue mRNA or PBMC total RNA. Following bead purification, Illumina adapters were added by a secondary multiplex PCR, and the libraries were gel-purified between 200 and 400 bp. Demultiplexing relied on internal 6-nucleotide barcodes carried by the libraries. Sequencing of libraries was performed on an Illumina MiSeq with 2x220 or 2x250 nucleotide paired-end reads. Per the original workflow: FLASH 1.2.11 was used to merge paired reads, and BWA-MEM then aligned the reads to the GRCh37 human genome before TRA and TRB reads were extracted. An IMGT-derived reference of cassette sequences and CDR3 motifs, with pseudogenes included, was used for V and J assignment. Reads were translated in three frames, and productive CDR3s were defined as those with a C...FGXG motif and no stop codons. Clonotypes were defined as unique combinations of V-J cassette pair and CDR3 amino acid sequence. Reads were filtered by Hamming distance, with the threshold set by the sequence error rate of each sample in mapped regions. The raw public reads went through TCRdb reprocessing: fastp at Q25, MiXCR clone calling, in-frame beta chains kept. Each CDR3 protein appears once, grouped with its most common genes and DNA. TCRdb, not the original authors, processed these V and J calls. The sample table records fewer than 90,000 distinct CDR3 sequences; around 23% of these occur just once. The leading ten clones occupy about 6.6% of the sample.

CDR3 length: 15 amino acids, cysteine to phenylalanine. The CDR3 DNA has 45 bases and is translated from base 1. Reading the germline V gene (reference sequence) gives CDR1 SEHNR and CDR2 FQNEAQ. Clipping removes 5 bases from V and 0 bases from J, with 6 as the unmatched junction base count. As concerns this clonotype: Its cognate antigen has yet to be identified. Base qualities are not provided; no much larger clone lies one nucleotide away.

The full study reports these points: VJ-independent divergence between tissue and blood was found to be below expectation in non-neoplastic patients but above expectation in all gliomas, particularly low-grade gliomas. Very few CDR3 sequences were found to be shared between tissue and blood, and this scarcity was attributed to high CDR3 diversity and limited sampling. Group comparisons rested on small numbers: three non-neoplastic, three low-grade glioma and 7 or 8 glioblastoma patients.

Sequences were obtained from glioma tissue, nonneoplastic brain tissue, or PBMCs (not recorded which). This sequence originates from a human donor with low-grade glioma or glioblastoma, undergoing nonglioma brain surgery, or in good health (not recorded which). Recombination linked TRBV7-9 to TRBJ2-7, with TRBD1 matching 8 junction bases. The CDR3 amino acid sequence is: CASSPPDRASYEQYF. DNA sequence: TGTGCCAGCAGCCCGCCGGACAGGGCCTCCTACGAGCAGTACTTC.